The rows below give T cell receptor beta chains drawn from one sample of a study of shared clonotypes between healthy human individuals. Data came from immunoSEQ multiplex PCR; TCRdb stores just in-frame clones and leaves some out. This sample has some 2,500,000 clones, with over 85% found just once. Sequencing was done on a sample of naive CD4+ T cells from PBMCs. These receptor sequences come from a young man in good health. Some clones in this sample may be carry-over from other donors' samples. The CDR3 runs from the conserved cysteine through the conserved F or W. The order of the fields is V gene, D gene, clone size, J gene, CDR3 DNA, CDR3 protein. A D gene is named only where the DNA matches it firmly. Size is omitted from some rows. Given values are once, few, many or a class for expanded clones.

V: TRBV6-5
D: TRBD1
size: -
J: TRBJ2-7
DNA: TGTGCCAGCAGTGGTCCCCGGACAGGGGGCGTCGAGCAGTACTTC
CDR3: CASSGPRTGGVEQYF

V: TRBV27
D: -
size: -
J: TRBJ1-1
DNA: TGTGCCAGCCGTAGCCGAGGGAGGAACACTGAAGCTTTCTTT
CDR3: CASRSRGRNTEAFF

V: TRBV9
D: -
size: -
J: TRBJ2-7
DNA: TGTGCCAGCAGCGTAGAGTGGCAGGGATTCTACGAGCAGTACTTC
CDR3: CASSVEWQGFYEQYF

V: TRBV7-8
D: TRBD2
size: -
J: TRBJ2-1
DNA: TGTGCCAGCAGCCGCCATGAGCGGGAAGCCTACAATGAGCAGTTCTTC
CDR3: CASSRHEREAYNEQFF

V: TRBV19
D: TRBD1
size: once
J: TRBJ2-2
DNA: TGTGCCAGTAGGGACGGGACAGGGAACACCGGGGAGCTGTTTTTT
CDR3: CASRDGTGNTGELFF

V: TRBV9
D: TRBD2
size: -
J: TRBJ2-1
DNA: TGTGCCAGCAGCGTAGTGGGGGGGAGTTACAATGAGCAGTTCTTC
CDR3: CASSVVGGSYNEQFF

V: TRBV28
D: TRBD2
size: -
J: TRBJ2-7
DNA: TGTGCCATCCTAGCGGGCCCTAGCGAGCAGTACTTC
CDR3: CAILAGPSEQYF

V: TRBV4-3
D: -
size: -
J: TRBJ1-2
DNA: TGCGCCAGCAGCGCCCACTGGGTAGGGTGGGTTGTGAGTGATCTAAACTATGGCTACACCTTC
CDR3: CASSAHWVGWVVSDLNYGYTF

V: TRBV12-5
D: TRBD1
size: -
J: TRBJ2-2
DNA: TGTGCTAGTGGTTTTGTTCCCGGGACAGGGAGCGCCACCGGGGAGCTGTTTTTT
CDR3: CASGFVPGTGSATGELFF

V: TRBV9
D: TRBD2
size: once
J: TRBJ2-3
DNA: TGTGCCAGCAGCCCATCCCGGACTAGGACGGATACGCAGTATTTT
CDR3: CASSPSRTRTDTQYF

V: TRBV5-4
D: TRBD2
size: -
J: TRBJ2-7
DNA: TGTGCCAGCAGCCCACCGGGGAGGGGATCCTACGAGCAGTACTTC
CDR3: CASSPPGRGSYEQYF

V: TRBV28
D: TRBD1
size: -
J: TRBJ2-6
DNA: TGTGCCAGCAGTAACCTACAGGGGAAGTCATCTGGGGCCAACGTCCTGACTTTC
CDR3: CASSNLQGKSSGANVLTF

V: TRBV28
D: TRBD2
size: once
J: TRBJ2-5
DNA: TGTGCCAGCAGTAGTGCGGGAGGGCCAGGAGAGCAGTACTTC
CDR3: CASSSAGGPGEQYF

V: TRBV29-1
D: TRBD2
size: -
J: TRBJ2-7
DNA: TGCAGCGCTAAAAGGGAGCGGGAGACGAACGACGAGCAGTACTTC
CDR3: CSAKRERETNDEQYF

V: TRBV5-1
D: -
size: -
J: TRBJ2-3
DNA: TGCGCCAGCAGTGACGCCGGGACCCTAGAGGCGCAGTATTTT
CDR3: CASSDAGTLEAQYF

V: TRBV7-2
D: -
size: few
J: TRBJ1-2
DNA: TGTGCCAGCAGCTTTGCGGGTTATGGCTACACCTTC
CDR3: CASSFAGYGYTF

V: TRBV2
D: TRBD1
size: -
J: TRBJ2-1
DNA: TGTGCCAGCTTGGGACAGGGGGGGAATGAGCAGTTCTTC
CDR3: CASLGQGGNEQFF

V: TRBV7-9
D: -
size: -
J: TRBJ1-5
DNA: TGTGCCAGCAGCCTCACAGGGAATCAGCCCCAGCATTTT
CDR3: CASSLTGNQPQHF

V: TRBV14
D: TRBD1
size: once
J: TRBJ1-2
DNA: TGTGCCAGCAGCCAAGGGGACAGGCGATATGGCTACACCTTC
CDR3: CASSQGDRRYGYTF

V: TRBV28
D: -
size: -
J: TRBJ2-5
DNA: TGTGCCAGCACCGCCCAGGGGGGTAAACAAGAGACCCAGTACTTC
CDR3: CASTAQGGKQETQYF

V: TRBV6-5
D: -
size: -
J: TRBJ2-7
DNA: TGTGCCAGCAGTTACCGCGATGAACCCTCCTACGAGCAGTACTTC
CDR3: CASSYRDEPSYEQYF

V: TRBV27
D: TRBD2
size: -
J: TRBJ2-7
DNA: TGTGCCAGCAGTACTCGGGAGGGCCGTTACGAGCAGTACTTC
CDR3: CASSTREGRYEQYF

V: TRBV28
D: -
size: -
J: TRBJ2-7
DNA: TGTGCCAGCAGTCTCCCCTTAGCGAACTCCTACGAGCAGTACTTC
CDR3: CASSLPLANSYEQYF